These 32 T cell receptor beta chains came from one sample sequenced in a study of OX40 agonist ivuxolimab in advanced cancers. Some clones are missing from TCRdb's copy, which holds only in-frame ones; the method was immunoSEQ multiplex PCR. This sample has fewer than 140,000 clones, with 90% found just once. Sequenced material: CD4+ or CD8+ T cells sorted from blood, taken in a trial of the OX40 agonist ivuxolimab. These TCRs come from an adult with an advanced solid tumor such as melanoma, head and neck, liver or kidney cancer.

The rearrangement joins TRBV7-2 to TRBJ2-1; a possible D gene is TRBD1 (5 bases). Germline assignment: CDR1 SGHTA and CDR2 FQGNSA. Trimming removed 1 base at V and 5 bases at J, with 12 bases between. The CDR3 covers 15 residues. Here the CDR3 DNA reads TGTGCCAGCAGCTTAGTAGGGGCAGGACACAATGAGCAGTTCTTC. This encodes CASSLVGAGHNEQFF.

The rearrangement uses TRBV6-1 and TRBJ2-7, with D possibly matching TRBD1 (6 bases). CDR3 length: 13 residues. Germline CDR1 is MNHNS and CDR2 is SASEGT. V lost 3 bases and J 6 bases, leaving 12 bases between the germline ends. CDR3 residues: CASSEGADIEQYF. The DNA of the CDR3 is TGTGCCAGCAGTGAGGGGGCGGATATCGAGCAGTACTTC.

The rearrangement uses TRBV7-6 and TRBJ2-3, with unresolved D. The CDR3 length is 14 residues. Germline lookup yields CDR1 SGHVS and CDR2 FNYEAQ. V was trimmed by 2 bases and J by 2 bases, leaving 8 bases between them. CDR3 loop: CASSLRSVTDTQYF. The CDR3 DNA reads TGTGCCAGCAGCTTACGTTCGGTCACAGATACGCAGTATTTT.

J is TRBJ2-3 and V is TRBV30; 9 nucleotides align to TRBD2. CDR1 and CDR2 (germline): GTSNPN, SVGIG (reference sequence). CDR3 size: 15 residues. Losses at the gene ends were 3 bases for V and 3 bases for J; bases not matched to a gene: 7. CDR3 DNA sequence: TGTGCCTGGAGCTTAATAGCGGGAGTAACAGATACGCAGTATTTT. Its translation: CAWSLIAGVTDTQYF.

V usage is TRBV12-5 and J usage is TRBJ2-1; 9 bases map to TRBD2. The CDR3 length is 15 residues. Germline CDR1 LGHNT, CDR2 FRNRAP. Trimming took 6 bases from V and 8 from J; bases not matched to a gene: 11. In nucleotides, the CDR3 is TGTGCTAGTGGATTTTTAAGCGGGGGGATGGATGAGCAGTTCTTC. This codes for CASGFLSGGMDEQFF.

J is TRBJ2-5 and V is TRBV7-2; 7 bases line up with TRBD2. The V gene end was trimmed by 1 base and the J gene end by 2 bases; junction bases not matched to a gene: 7. The V gene's germline CDR1 is SGHTA and CDR2 FQGNSA. This CDR3 has 16 residues. This CDR3 reads CASSLVGGGPQETQYF. In DNA form, the CDR3 reads TGTGCCAGCAGCTTAGTGGGCGGGGGACCGCAAGAGACCCAGTACTTC.

This sequence joins TRBV28 and TRBJ1-2, with 7 nucleotides matching TRBD1. J lost 0 bases, V lost 4 bases, and 14 bases had no gene match. From germline, CDR1 is MDHEN and CDR2 SYDVKM. The CDR3 consists of 18 residues. The CDR3 nucleotides are TGTGCCAGCAGTTCCCCAAGGGGGCGAGGGGATCCTAACTATGGCTACACCTTC. Translated, it gives CASSSPRGRGDPNYGYTF.

This chain uses TRBV11-3 with TRBJ2-3; TRBD1 matches at 12 bases. Germline loops: CDR1 SGHNT, CDR2 YENEEA. Trimming at V came to 1 base and at J to 5 bases, leaving 7 bases not matched to a gene. This CDR3 is built from 17 residues. CDR3 loop: CASSLGDRGRREDTQYF. DNA for the CDR3: TGTGCCAGCAGCTTAGGGGACAGGGGGCGCCGTGAAGATACGCAGTATTTT.

With respect to this clone: The same CDR3 arises from other DNA sequences in this sample as well. The CDR3 DNA follows: TGCGCCAGCAGCTTGGAAGGGGGGGACTACGAGCAGTACTTC. Its protein is CASSLEGGDYEQYF. V gene TRBV5-1 combines with J gene TRBJ2-7, with D perhaps matching TRBD2 (7 bases). V was clipped by 0 bases and J by 3 bases, with 10 bases between them. The CDR3 has 14 amino acids. Germline V lookup: CDR1 SGHRS, CDR2 YFSETQ.

The chain joins TRBV28 to TRBJ2-4; TRBD2 matches 7 bases. The CDR3 loop spans 13 amino acids. The J segment lost 13 bases and the V segment lost 6 bases, leaving 12 bases of the junction unmatched. The V gene's germline CDR1 is MDHEN and CDR2 SYDVKM. The CDR3 sequence is CASSGSRGGKQYF. CDR3 coding DNA: TGTGCCAGCAGCGGCTCCCGCGGGGGTAAGCAGTACTTC.

The J gene is TRBJ2-3, the V gene TRBV20-1, with 9 positions matching TRBD2. The CDR3 runs to 11 residues. V was pared by 6 bases and J by 13 bases, with 8 bases of the junction left unmatched. In germline, CDR1 is DFQATT, CDR2 SNEGSKA (reference sequence). The CDR3 loop reads CSARLAERKYF. The DNA of the CDR3 is TGCAGTGCAAGACTAGCGGAGAGGAAGTATTTT.

The chain joins TRBV18 to TRBJ2-6, with D maybe TRBD2 (5 bases). The germline V and J ends were trimmed by 1 base and 5 bases, with 12 bases remaining between them. The CDR3 extends over 16 amino acids. The germline V gene encodes CDR1 KGHSH and CDR2 LQKENI. The CDR3, as DNA: TGTGCCAGCTCACCACGGGAGCGTTCAAGGGCCAACGTCCTGACTTTC. Amino acids: CASSPRERSRANVLTF.

The V gene is TRBV7-9, the J gene TRBJ1-1; tentatively, D is TRBD1 (6 bases). The germline V gene encodes CDR1 SEHNR and CDR2 FQNEAQ (reference sequence). The CDR3 has 15 amino acids. Trimming removed 5 bases at V and 2 bases at J, with 15 bases between. The CDR3 region has the DNA TGTGCCAGCAGCACCACCGGACAGCCTAACACTGAAGCTTTCTTT. This codes for CASSTTGQPNTEAFF. The full variable domain, completed using reference TRBV7-9 and TRBJ1-1, is DTGVSQNPRHKITKRGQNVTFRCDPISEHNRLYWYRQTLGQGPEFLTYFQNEAQLEKSRLLSDRFSAERPKGSFSTLEIQRTEQGDSAMYLCASSTTGQPNTEAFFGQGTRLTVV.

J is TRBJ2-7 and V is TRBV7-2; D unclear. There are 12 residues in the CDR3. CDR1 is SGHTA, CDR2 FQGNSA, per germline. V lost 2 bases, J lost 6 bases, and 8 bases lay in between. The CDR3 nucleotides are TGTGCCAGCAGCTTAATGGTTAGCGAGCAGTACTTC. It specifies CASSLMVSEQYF. Filled out from reference TRBV7-2 and TRBJ2-7, the complete variable domain reads GAGVSQSPSNKVTEKGKDVELRCDPISGHTALYWYRQSLGQGLEFLIYFQGNSAPDKSGLPSDRFSAERTGGSVSTLTIQRTQQEDSAVYLCASSLMVSEQYFGPGTRLTVT.

This chain links TRBV18 with TRBJ2-7; TRBD2 is a possible D gene (5 bases). Germline values: CDR1 KGHSH, CDR2 LQKENI. V was pared by 4 bases and J by 3 bases, with 16 bases between. The CDR3 has 15 amino acids. CDR3 protein: CASSQLRAVNYEQYF. The CDR3 coding sequence is TGTGCCAGCTCACAGCTGAGGGCCGTAAACTACGAGCAGTACTTC.

This chain links TRBV7-2 with TRBJ1-4; D gene unclear. This CDR3 has 14 amino acids. V was pared by 9 bases and J by 1 base, with 12 bases between. Looked up from germline, CDR1 is SGHTA and CDR2 is FQGNSA. This chain's CDR3 is CASRVGITNEKLFF. CDR3 in DNA: TGTGCCAGTCGAGTCGGTATAACTAATGAAAAACTGTTTTTT.

The chain uses TRBV6-1 and TRBJ2-2; unclear D gene. The V gene lost 6 bases and the J gene lost 5 bases, with 16 bases spanning the gap. Germline CDR1 and CDR2: MNHNS and SASEGT. The length of the CDR3 is 15 residues. The DNA for the CDR3 is TGTGCCAGCAGGCTCACGCAGGTTTTAACCGGGGAGCTGTTTTTT. This translates into CASRLTQVLTGELFF.

The chain has TRBV28 and TRBJ1-4; 9 nucleotides agree with TRBD1. The germline V gene has CDR1 MDHEN and CDR2 SYDVKM. The junction had 7 bases not matched to a gene; V was cut back by 4 bases and J by 10 bases. The CDR3 has 14 amino acids. The CDR3 spells CASSSGQGRGKLFF. As DNA, the CDR3 is TGTGCCAGCAGTTCCGGACAGGGGAGAGGAAAACTGTTTTTT.

This clone has a handful of counts. The V and J genes are TRBV28 and TRBJ1-2; the D gene is possibly TRBD1 (5 bases). The CDR3 is made up of 11 amino acids. The V gene's germline CDR1 is MDHEN and CDR2 SYDVKM. V gave up 6 bases and J gave up 7 bases, with 9 bases separating them. The CDR3 reads CASSRVTGYTF. In DNA, the CDR3 is TGTGCCAGCAGCAGGGTTACTGGCTACACCTTC.

The V and J genes are TRBV7-2 and TRBJ2-3; weak D call: TRBD2 (6 bases). With 5 bases removed from V and 1 base from J, the gap between germline ends came to 10 bases. This CDR3 region has 14 residues. Germline loops: CDR1 SGHTA, CDR2 FQGNSA. CDR3: CASSTGTGTDTQYF. The DNA for the CDR3 is TGTGCCAGCAGCACCGGGACTGGCACAGATACGCAGTATTTT. Drawing the rest from reference TRBV7-2 and TRBJ2-3, the complete variable domain is GAGVSQSPSNKVTEKGKDVELRCDPISGHTALYWYRQSLGQGLEFLIYFQGNSAPDKSGLPSDRFSAERTGGSVSTLTIQRTQQEDSAVYLCASSTGTGTDTQYFGPGTRLTVL.

The chain recombines TRBV7-2 with TRBJ2-5, with 7 nucleotides matching TRBD2. The J call is in doubt because the DNA end fits TRBJ2-7 better. CDR3 length: 14 residues. Looked up from germline, CDR1 is SGHTA and CDR2 is FQGNSA. Written as DNA, the CDR3 is TGTGCCAGCAGCCCAGTTCAGGGAGGGTACGAGCAGTACTTC. Amino acid sequence: CASSPVQGGYEQYF.

This chain joins TRBV5-4 and TRBJ2-1; 10 positions agree with TRBD2. Germline CDR1 is SGHNT and CDR2 is YYREEE (reference sequence). The CDR3 spans 16 residues. The ends lost 1 base at V and 7 bases at J; junction bases unmatched: 8. The CDR3 nucleotides are TGTGCCAGCAGCTTGCTTTCTAGCGGGGGATTGAATGAGCAGTTCTTC. Protein: CASSLLSSGGLNEQFF.

The J gene is TRBJ1-6, the V gene TRBV2, with 9 bases that match TRBD1. V shed 0 bases, J shed 6 bases, and the junction held 6 bases outside the gene matches. Germline CDR1 is SNHLY and CDR2 is FYNNEI. The CDR3 is 17 amino acids. This CDR3 reads CASSEARPGQGNSPLHF. The CDR3 region has the DNA TGTGCCAGCAGTGAAGCACGACCGGGACAGGGTAATTCACCCCTCCACTTT.

The genes are TRBV5-1 and TRBJ2-7; D may be TRBD2 (5 bases). The CDR3 loop spans 13 amino acids. The germline gives CDR1 SGHRS, CDR2 YFSETQ. V lost 0 bases and J 6 bases, leaving 10 bases between the germline ends. The DNA for the CDR3 is TGCGCCAGCAGCTTGGGATCGGGAAGCGAGCAGTACTTC. It translates to CASSLGSGSEQYF.

The CDR3 region has the DNA TGCAGTGCCTATAACCAAGAGACCCAGTACTTC. Protein sequence: CSAYNQETQYF. The V and J genes are TRBV20-1 and TRBJ2-5; D is ambiguous. This CDR3 spans 11 amino acids. Trimming took 6 bases from V and 0 from J, leaving 5 bases between them. CDR1 DFQATT and CDR2 SNEGSKA come from the germline V gene (reference sequence).

This CDR3 reads CASSRPLMGDSYNEQFF. CDR3 DNA sequence: TGTGCCAGCAGCCGCCCTCTCATGGGGGACTCCTACAATGAGCAGTTCTTC. This chain joins TRBV14 and TRBJ2-1; D is perhaps TRBD1 or TRBD2 (5 bases each). Germline CDR1 is SGHDN and CDR2 is FVKESK. The CDR3 totals 17 residues. V was cut by 4 bases and J by 0 bases, with 16 bases left in between.

In regard to this clone: In the same sample, other DNA sequences code for this CDR3. The rearrangement links TRBV7-9 to TRBJ2-3; D remains unclear. Germline CDR1 is SEHNR and CDR2 is FQNEAQ (reference sequence). V was trimmed by 3 bases and J by 6 bases, leaving 4 bases between them. The CDR3 consists of 11 residues. The CDR3 region has the DNA TGTGCCAGCAGCTTCACGGATACGCAGTATTTT. It translates to CASSFTDTQYF.

J is TRBJ2-7 and V is TRBV19; D unresolved. This CDR3 contains 16 residues. Per the germline V gene, CDR1 is LNHDA and CDR2 is SQIVND (reference sequence). V shed 3 bases and J shed 0 bases, with 15 bases lying between them. As DNA, the CDR3 is TGTGCCAGTAGTATTGGAACGGAATCCCCCTCCTACGAGCAGTACTTC. This encodes CASSIGTESPSYEQYF.

The chain uses TRBV19 and TRBJ2-5, with 11 bases matching TRBD1. The V gene end was trimmed by 2 bases and the J gene end by 2 bases; junction bases not matched to a gene: 7. The CDR3 has 17 residues. Germline V gene sequence: CDR1 LNHDA, CDR2 SQIVND (reference sequence). CDR3 loop: CASSIIGQGAIQETQYF. The CDR3 nucleotides read TGTGCCAGTAGTATAATCGGACAGGGGGCGATACAAGAGACCCAGTACTTC. The entire variable domain, with the rest obtained from reference TRBV19 and TRBJ2-5, is as follows: DGGITQSPKYLFRKEGQNVTLSCEQNLNHDAMYWYRQDPGQGLRLIYYSQIVNDFQKGDIAEGYSVSREKKESFPLTVTSAQKNPTAFYLCASSIIGQGAIQETQYFGPGTRLLVL.

This rearrangement joins TRBV7-3 to TRBJ2-5; 12 nucleotides align to TRBD2. Germline lookup yields CDR1 SGHTA and CDR2 FQGTGA. CDR3 length: 14 amino acids. Unmatched junction bases numbered 7, after V lost 11 bases and J lost 3 bases. This chain's CDR3 is CAATSGGQKETQYF. The DNA of the CDR3 is TGTGCCGCCACTAGCGGGGGGCAGAAAGAGACCCAGTACTTC.

The V gene is TRBV7-2, the J gene TRBJ2-3, with unresolved D. Looked up from germline, CDR1 is SGHTA and CDR2 is FQGNSA. The CDR3 is 12 amino acids. Trimming left V 3 bases short and J 7 bases short, with 8 bases between. The CDR3 sequence is CASSFLANTQYF. In nucleotides, the CDR3 is TGTGCCAGCAGCTTTCTTGCAAATACGCAGTATTTT. Using reference TRBV7-2 and TRBJ2-3 for the parts outside the CDR3, the full variable domain is GAGVSQSPSNKVTEKGKDVELRCDPISGHTALYWYRQSLGQGLEFLIYFQGNSAPDKSGLPSDRFSAERTGGSVSTLTIQRTQQEDSAVYLCASSFLANTQYFGPGTRLTVL.

For this clone: The sample has other DNA sequences that encode this CDR3 too. V usage is TRBV11-3 and J usage is TRBJ1-1, with TRBD1 matching over 8 bases. This CDR3 spans 14 amino acids. The junction had 1 base not matched to a gene; V was cut back by 3 bases and J by 1 base. Germline V gene data show CDR1 as SGHNT and CDR2 as YENEEA. The CDR3 protein is CASSFGQGNTEAFF. The CDR3 DNA sequence: TGTGCCAGCAGCTTTGGACAGGGGAACACTGAAGCTTTCTTT.